This section outlines one T cell receptor beta chain sequence together with its context. Antigen specificity is unknown. This CDR3 comprises 16 residues. Looked up from germline, CDR1 is SGHVS and CDR2 is FQNEAQ. V was pared by 8 bases and J by 0 bases, with 14 bases between. Time point here: blood 2 weeks post-SBRT. Noted treatment: 15 Gy SBRT to primary tumor, nephrectomy 4 weeks later. This entry comes from a study of radiation and T cells in renal cell carcinoma. Notes on the study in general: In blood, top tumor clones expanded by 2 weeks, shrinking by 4. No pretreatment tumor biopsies were available for baseline clonotypes.

TCRdb's table, derived via immunoSEQ multiplex PCR, lists solely in-frame clones and lacks some. The sample lists 45,000 to 55,000 clones, about 80% occurring once. This TCR came from a woman aged 70-85 years with renal cell carcinoma. The V call is TRBV7-8, the J call TRBJ2-6; the D is unclear. This sample comprised blood, obtained from a patient whose treatment included radiotherapy and nephrectomy. The CDR3 reads CASLKGTVSGANVLTF. The CDR3 DNA reads TGTGCCAGCTTAAAGGGCACCGTCTCTGGGGCCAACGTCCTGACTTTC.